The clone carrying this T cell receptor beta chain was seen only once. Its antigen is currently unknown. This entry comes from a study of T cell responses to AZD1222 COVID-19 vaccine. Some clones are missing from TCRdb's copy, which holds only in-frame ones; the method was immunoSEQ multiplex PCR. Altogether more than 70,000 clones are present, 85% to 90% being singletons, with the ten largest covering approximately 5.2%. This CDR3 spans 13 amino acids. Germline CDR1 reads LNHDA; CDR2 reads SQIVND (reference sequence). Trimming pared 2 bases from V and 4 bases from J, leaving 6 bases between. Findings of the study overall: Reports indicate that nearly half of spike-specific TCRs are directed at unmutated variant regions. It was only six AZD1222 recipients who were seropositive at baseline.

Doses given second, at about 4 or about 12 weeks, were pooled. This chain joins TRBV19 and TRBJ1-3; D gene uncertain. The sequence was collected from an adult who received the AZD1222 COVID-19 vaccine. The material was peripheral blood, obtained 28 days after the second AZD1222 dose. The CDR3 sequence is CASSIRRGNTIYF. The CDR3 DNA reads TGTGCCAGTAGTATAAGGAGAGGAAACACCATATATTTT.